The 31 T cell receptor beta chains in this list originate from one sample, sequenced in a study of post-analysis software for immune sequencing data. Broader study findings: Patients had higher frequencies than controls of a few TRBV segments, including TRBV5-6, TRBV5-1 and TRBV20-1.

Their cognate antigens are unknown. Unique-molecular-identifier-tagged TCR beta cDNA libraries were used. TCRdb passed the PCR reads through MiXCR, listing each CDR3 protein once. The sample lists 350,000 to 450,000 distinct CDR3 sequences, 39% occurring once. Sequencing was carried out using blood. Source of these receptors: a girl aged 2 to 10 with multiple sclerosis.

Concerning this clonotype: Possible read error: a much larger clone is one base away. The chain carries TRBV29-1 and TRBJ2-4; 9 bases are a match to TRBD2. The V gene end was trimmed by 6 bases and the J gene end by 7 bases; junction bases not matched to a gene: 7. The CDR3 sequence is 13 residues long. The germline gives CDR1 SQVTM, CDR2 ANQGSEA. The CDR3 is CSVRAGGTNIQYF. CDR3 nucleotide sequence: TGCAGCGTCCGAGCGGGGGGCACGAACATTCAGTACTTC.

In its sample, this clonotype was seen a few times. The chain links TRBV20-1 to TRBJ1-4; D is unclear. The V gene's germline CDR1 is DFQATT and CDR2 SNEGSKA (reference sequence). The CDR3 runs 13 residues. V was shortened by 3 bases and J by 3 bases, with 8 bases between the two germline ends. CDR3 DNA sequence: TGCAGTGCTAGTGACTTCGCTAATGAAAAACTGTTTTTT. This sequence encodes CSASDFANEKLFF.

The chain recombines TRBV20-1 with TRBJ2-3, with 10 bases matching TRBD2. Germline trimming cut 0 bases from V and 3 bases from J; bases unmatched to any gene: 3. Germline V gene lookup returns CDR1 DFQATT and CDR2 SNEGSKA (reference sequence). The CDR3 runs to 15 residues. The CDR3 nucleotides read TGCAGTGCTAGAGATCCTAGCGGGAGAACAGATACGCAGTATTTT. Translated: CSARDPSGRTDTQYF.

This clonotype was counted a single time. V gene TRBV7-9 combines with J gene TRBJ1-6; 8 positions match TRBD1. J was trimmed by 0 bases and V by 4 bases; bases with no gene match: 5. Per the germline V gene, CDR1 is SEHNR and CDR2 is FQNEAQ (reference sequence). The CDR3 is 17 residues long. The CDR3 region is CASSSRQGNSYNSPLHF. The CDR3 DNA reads TGTGCCAGCAGCTCAAGACAGGGGAACTCCTATAATTCACCCCTCCACTTT.

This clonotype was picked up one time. The chain's CDR3 is CASSYMRSYGYTF. The CDR3 nucleotides are TGTGCCAGCAGTTATATGAGGAGCTATGGCTACACCTTC. The V and J genes are TRBV6-5 and TRBJ1-2, with D uncertain. This CDR3 comprises 13 residues. V lost 3 bases and J 4 bases, leaving 9 bases between the germline ends. The V gene's germline CDR1 is MNHEY and CDR2 SVGAGI.

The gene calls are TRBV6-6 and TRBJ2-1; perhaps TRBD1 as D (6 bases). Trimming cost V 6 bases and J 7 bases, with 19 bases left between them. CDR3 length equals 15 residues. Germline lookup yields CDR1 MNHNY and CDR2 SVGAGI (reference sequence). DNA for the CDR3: TGTGCCAGCAGATCCGGGACACAAAATCGGAATGAGCAGTTCTTC. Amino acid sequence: CASRSGTQNRNEQFF.

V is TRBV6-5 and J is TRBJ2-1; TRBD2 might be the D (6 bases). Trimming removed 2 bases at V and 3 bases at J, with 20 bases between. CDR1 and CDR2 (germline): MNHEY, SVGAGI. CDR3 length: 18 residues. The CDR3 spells CASSYSRLDRDFYNEQFF. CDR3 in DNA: TGTGCCAGCAGTTACAGTCGGCTAGACCGGGACTTCTACAATGAGCAGTTCTTC.

In nucleotides, the CDR3 is TGTGCCAGCAGCCCAAATCAGCGGGAGGAGACCCAGTACTTC. Protein: CASSPNQREETQYF. The genes are TRBV12-3 or TRBV12-4 and TRBJ2-5, with TRBD2 identical over 8 bases. CDR3 length: 14 amino acids. V dropped 6 bases and J dropped 5; count of bases not matched to a gene: 8.

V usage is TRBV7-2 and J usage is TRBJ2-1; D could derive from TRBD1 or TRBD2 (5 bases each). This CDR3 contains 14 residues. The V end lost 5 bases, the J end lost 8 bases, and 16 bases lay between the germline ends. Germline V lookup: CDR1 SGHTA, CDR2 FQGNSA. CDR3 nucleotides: TGTGCCAGCAGCCCACACGGGACGTCACATGAGCAGTTCTTC. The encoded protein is CASSPHGTSHEQFF.

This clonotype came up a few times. DNA of the CDR3: TGCGCCAGCAGCTTCCAGGTCACAGATACGCAGTATTTT. It is translated as CASSFQVTDTQYF. The chain combines TRBV5-1 with TRBJ2-3; D unresolved. CDR1 and CDR2 from the germline V gene are SGHRS and YFSETQ. V lost 2 bases and J lost 2, with 6 bases in between. This CDR3 has 13 residues.

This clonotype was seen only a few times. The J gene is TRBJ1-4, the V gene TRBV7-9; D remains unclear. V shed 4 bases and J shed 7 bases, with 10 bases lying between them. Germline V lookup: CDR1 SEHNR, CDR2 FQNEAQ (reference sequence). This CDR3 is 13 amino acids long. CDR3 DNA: TGTGCCAGCAGCTCACAGATGGGTGAAAAACTGTTTTTT. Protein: CASSSQMGEKLFF.

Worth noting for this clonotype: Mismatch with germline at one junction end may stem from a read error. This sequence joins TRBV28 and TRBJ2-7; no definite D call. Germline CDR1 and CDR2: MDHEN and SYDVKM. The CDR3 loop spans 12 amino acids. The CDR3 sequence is CASSLPNYKQYF. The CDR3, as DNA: TGTGCCAGCAGTCTCCCCAACTACAAGCAGTACTTC.

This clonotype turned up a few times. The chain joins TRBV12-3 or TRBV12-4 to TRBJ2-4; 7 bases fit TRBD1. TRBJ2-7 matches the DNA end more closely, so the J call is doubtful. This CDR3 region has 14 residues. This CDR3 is CASSPTGLGYEQYF. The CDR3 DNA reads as TGTGCCAGCAGCCCGACAGGGTTAGGTTACGAGCAGTACTTC.

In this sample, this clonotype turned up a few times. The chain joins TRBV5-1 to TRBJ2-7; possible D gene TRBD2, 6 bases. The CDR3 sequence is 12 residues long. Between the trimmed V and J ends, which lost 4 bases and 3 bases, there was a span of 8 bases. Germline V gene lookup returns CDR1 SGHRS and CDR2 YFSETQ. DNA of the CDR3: TGCGCCAGCAGCGTCGGGGGCTACGAGCAGTACTTC. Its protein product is CASSVGGYEQYF.

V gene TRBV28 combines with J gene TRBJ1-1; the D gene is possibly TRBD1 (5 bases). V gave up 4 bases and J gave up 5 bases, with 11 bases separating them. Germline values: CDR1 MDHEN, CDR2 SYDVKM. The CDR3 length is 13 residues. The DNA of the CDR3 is TGTGCCAGCAGTTGGAAGGGGAGGACTGAAGCTTTCTTT. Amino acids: CASSWKGRTEAFF.

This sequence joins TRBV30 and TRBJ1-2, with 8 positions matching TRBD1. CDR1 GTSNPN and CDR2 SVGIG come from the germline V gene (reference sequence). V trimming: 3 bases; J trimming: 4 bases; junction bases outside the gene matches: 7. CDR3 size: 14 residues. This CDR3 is CAWSLTGESYGYTF. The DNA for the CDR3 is TGTGCCTGGAGCTTGACAGGGGAGAGCTATGGCTACACCTTC.

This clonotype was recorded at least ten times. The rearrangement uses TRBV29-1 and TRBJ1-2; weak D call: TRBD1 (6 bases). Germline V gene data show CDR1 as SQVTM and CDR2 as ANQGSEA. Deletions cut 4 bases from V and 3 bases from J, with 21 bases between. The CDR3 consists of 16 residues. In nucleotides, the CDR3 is TGCAGCGTTGGGACCTTACACAGGGATTCGTACTATGGCTACACCTTC. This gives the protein CSVGTLHRDSYYGYTF.

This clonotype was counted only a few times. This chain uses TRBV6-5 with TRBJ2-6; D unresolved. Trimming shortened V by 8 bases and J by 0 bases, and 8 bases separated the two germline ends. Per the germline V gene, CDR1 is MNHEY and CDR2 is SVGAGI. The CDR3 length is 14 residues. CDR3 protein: CASRAASGANVLTF. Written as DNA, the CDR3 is TGTGCCAGCCGGGCAGCCTCTGGGGCCAACGTCCTGACTTTC.

The CDR3: CASSCIRGDSYEQYF. Written as DNA, the CDR3 is TGTGCCAGCAGTTGCATCAGGGGGGACTCCTACGAGCAGTACTTC. The chain employs TRBV6-2 or TRBV6-3 and TRBJ2-4, with TRBD1 as a possible D gene (7 bases). The DNA end lines up better with TRBJ2-7; the J call may be wrong. This CDR3 has 15 residues. CDR1 is MNHEY, CDR2 SVGEGT, per germline.

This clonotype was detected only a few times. Here the CDR3 DNA reads TGCAGCGTTGAAGATAGCCTCAGGGAGACCCAGTACTTC. It encodes CSVEDSLRETQYF. The rearrangement links TRBV29-1 to TRBJ2-5; D remains ambiguous. The CDR3 covers 13 residues. Germline V gene data show CDR1 as SQVTM and CDR2 as ANQGSEA. V lost 0 bases and J lost 5, with 10 bases in between.

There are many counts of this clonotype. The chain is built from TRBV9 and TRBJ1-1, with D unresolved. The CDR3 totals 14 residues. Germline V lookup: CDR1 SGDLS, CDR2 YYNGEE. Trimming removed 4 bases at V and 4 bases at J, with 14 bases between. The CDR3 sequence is CASSPFLGGTEAFF. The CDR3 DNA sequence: TGTGCCAGCAGCCCCTTCTTAGGCGGCACTGAAGCTTTCTTT.

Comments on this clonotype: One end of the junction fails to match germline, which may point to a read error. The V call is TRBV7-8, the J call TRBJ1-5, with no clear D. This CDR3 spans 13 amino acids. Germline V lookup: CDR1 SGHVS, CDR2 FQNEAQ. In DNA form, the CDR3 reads TGTGCCGGCAGCTTATTCCGAAATCAGCCCCAGCATTTT. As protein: CAGSLFRNQPQHF.

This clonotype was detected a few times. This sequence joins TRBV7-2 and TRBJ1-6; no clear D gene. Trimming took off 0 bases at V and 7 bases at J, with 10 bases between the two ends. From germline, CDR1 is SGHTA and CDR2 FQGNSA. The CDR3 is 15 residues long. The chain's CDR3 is CASSLARVGNSPLHF. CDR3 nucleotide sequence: TGTGCCAGCAGCTTAGCCAGAGTAGGGAATTCACCCCTCCACTTT.

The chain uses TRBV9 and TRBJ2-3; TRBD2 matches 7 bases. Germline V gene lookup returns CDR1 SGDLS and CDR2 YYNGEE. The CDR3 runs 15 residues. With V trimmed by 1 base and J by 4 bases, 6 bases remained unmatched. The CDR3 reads CASSVTAGVPDTQYF. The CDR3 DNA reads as TGTGCCAGCAGCGTAACTGCGGGAGTCCCAGATACGCAGTATTTT.

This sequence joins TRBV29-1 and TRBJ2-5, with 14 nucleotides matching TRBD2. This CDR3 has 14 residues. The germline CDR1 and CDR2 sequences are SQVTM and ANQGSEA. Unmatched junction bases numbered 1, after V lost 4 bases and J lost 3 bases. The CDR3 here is CSVGLAGGKETQYF. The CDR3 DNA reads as TGCAGCGTTGGACTAGCGGGAGGGAAAGAGACCCAGTACTTC.

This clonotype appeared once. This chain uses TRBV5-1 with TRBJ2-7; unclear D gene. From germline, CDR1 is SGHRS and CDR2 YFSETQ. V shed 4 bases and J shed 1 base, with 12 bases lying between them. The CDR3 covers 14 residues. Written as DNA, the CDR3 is TGCGCCAGCAGCGGCAACTACGAATCCTACGAGCAGTACTTC. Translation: CASSGNYESYEQYF.

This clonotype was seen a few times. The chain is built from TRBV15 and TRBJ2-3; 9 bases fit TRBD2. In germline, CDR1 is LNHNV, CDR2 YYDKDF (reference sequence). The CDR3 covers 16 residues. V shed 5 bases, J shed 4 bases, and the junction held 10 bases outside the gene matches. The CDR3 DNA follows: TGTGCCACCAGCGGACTAGCGCCCACAGAGTCAGATACGCAGTATTTT. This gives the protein CATSGLAPTESDTQYF.

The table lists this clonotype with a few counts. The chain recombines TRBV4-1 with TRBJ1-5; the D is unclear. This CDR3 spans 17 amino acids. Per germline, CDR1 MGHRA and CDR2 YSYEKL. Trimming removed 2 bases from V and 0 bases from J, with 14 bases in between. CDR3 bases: TGCGCCAGCAGCCAAAACCATTTCAGTGATAGCAATCAGCCCCAGCATTTT. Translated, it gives CASSQNHFSDSNQPQHF.

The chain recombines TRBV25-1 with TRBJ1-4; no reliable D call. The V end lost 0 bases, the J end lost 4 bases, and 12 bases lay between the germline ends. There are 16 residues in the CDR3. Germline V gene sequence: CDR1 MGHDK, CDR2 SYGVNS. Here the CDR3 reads CASSEYRASSNEKLFF. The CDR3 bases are TGTGCCAGCAGTGAATATCGGGCGTCGAGTAATGAAAAACTGTTTTTT. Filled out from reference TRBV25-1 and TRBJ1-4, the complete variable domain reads EADIYQTPRYLVIGTGKKITLECSQTMGHDKMYWYQQDPGMELHLIHYSYGVNSTEKGDLSSESTVSRIRTEHFPLTLESARPSHTSQYLCASSEYRASSNEKLFFGSGTQLSVL.

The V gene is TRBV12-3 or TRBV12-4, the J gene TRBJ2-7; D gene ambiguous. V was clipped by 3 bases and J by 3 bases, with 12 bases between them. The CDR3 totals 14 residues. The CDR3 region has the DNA TGTGCCAGCAGTTTCGGCCTCATTTACTACGAGCAGTACTTC. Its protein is CASSFGLIYYEQYF.

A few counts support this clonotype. CDR3 bases: TGTGCCAGCAGTGAAGCGGAGCAGTACTTC. It is translated as CASSEAEQYF. V is TRBV2 and J is TRBJ2-4, with no clear D. The V gene's germline CDR1 is SNHLY and CDR2 FYNNEI. Trimming pared 0 bases from V and 13 bases from J, leaving 4 bases between. This CDR3 comprises 10 residues.